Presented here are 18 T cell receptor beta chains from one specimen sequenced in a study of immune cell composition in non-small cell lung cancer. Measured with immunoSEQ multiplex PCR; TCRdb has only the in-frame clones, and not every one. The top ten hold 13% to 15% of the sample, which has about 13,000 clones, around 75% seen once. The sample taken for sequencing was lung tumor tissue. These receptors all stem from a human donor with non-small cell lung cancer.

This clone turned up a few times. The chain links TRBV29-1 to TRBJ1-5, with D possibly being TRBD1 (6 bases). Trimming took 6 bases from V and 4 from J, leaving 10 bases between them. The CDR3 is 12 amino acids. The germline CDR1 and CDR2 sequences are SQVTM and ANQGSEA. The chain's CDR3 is CSVQGFNQPQHF. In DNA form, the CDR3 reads TGCAGCGTCCAGGGGTTTAATCAGCCCCAGCATTTT.

In DNA, the CDR3 is TGTGCCATCAGTGAGTTGGCTGACACTGAAGCTTTCTTT. It encodes CAISELADTEAFF. The chain combines TRBV10-3 with TRBJ1-1, with D unresolved. This CDR3 has 13 residues. The germline CDR1 and CDR2 sequences are ENHRY and SYGVKD. Between the trimmed V and J ends, which lost 1 base and 3 bases, there was a span of 6 bases.

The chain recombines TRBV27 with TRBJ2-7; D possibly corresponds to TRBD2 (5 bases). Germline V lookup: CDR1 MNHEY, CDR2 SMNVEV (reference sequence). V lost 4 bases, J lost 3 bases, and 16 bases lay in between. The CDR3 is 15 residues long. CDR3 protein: CASSSYLNGNYEQYF. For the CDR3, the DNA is TGTGCCAGCAGTTCCTACCTCAACGGGAACTACGAGCAGTACTTC.

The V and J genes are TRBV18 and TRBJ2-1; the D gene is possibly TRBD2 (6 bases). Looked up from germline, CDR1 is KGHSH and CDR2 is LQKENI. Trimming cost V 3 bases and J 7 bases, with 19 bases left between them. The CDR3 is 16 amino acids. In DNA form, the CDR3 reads TGTGCCAGCTCACCCACCGGGACTGGAGGACCAAATGAGCAGTTCTTC. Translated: CASSPTGTGGPNEQFF.

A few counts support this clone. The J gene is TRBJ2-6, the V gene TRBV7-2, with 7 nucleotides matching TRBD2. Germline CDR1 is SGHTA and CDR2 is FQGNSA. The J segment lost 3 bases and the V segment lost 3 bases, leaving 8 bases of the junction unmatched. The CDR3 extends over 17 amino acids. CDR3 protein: CASSLIAGRFGANVLTF. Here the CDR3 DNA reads TGTGCCAGCAGCTTGATAGCGGGCCGGTTTGGGGCCAACGTCCTGACTTTC.

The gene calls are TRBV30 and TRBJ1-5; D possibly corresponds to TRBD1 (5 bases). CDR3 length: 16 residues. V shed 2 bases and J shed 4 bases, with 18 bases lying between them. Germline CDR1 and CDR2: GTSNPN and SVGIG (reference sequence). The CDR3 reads CAWSRPGESSNQPQHF. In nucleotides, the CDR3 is TGTGCCTGGAGTAGGCCGGGGGAATCTTCAAATCAGCCCCAGCATTTT.

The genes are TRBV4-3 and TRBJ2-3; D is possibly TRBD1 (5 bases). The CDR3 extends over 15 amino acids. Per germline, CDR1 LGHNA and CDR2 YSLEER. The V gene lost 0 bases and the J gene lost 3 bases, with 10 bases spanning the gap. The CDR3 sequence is CASSQDAGWTDTQYF. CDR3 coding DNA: TGCGCCAGCAGCCAAGACGCAGGGTGGACAGATACGCAGTATTTT.

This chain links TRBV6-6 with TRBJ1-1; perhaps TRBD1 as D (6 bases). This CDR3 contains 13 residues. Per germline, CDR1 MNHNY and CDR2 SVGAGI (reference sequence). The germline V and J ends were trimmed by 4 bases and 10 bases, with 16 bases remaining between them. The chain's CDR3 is CASSLPRGGAAFF. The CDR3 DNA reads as TGTGCCAGCAGTTTACCCCGAGGGGGAGCAGCTTTCTTT.

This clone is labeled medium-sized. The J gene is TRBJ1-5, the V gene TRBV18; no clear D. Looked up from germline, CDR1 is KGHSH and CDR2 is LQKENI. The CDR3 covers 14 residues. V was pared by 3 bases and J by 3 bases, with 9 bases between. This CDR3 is CASSPEAANQPQHF. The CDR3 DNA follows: TGTGCCAGCTCACCCGAGGCAGCCAATCAGCCCCAGCATTTT.

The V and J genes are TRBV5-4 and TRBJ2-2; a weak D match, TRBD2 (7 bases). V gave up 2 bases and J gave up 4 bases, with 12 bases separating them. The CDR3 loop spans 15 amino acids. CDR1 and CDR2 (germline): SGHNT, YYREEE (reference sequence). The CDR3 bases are TGTGCCAGCAGCTTTCAGGGGAGGGGCACCGGGGAGCTGTTTTTT. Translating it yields CASSFQGRGTGELFF. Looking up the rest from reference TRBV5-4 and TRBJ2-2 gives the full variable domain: ETGVTQSPTHLIKTRGQQVTLRCSSQSGHNTVSWYQQALGQGPQFIFQYYREEENGRGNFPPRFSGLQFPNYSSELNVNALELDDSALYLCASSFQGRGTGELFFGEGSRLTVL.

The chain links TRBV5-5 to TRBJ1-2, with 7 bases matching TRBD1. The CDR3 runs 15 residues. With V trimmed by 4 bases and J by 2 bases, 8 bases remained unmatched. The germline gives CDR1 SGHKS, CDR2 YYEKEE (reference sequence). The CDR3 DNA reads TGTGCCAGCAGCCTGACCTCGACAGGGAACTATGGCTACACCTTC. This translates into CASSLTSTGNYGYTF.

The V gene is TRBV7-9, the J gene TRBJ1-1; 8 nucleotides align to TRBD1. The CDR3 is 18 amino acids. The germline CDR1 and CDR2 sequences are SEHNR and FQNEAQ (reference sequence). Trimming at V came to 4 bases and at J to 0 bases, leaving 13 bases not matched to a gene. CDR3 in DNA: TGTGCCAGCAGCTCCCTCGTTGCGACAGGGGCAATGAACACTGAAGCTTTCTTT. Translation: CASSSLVATGAMNTEAFF.

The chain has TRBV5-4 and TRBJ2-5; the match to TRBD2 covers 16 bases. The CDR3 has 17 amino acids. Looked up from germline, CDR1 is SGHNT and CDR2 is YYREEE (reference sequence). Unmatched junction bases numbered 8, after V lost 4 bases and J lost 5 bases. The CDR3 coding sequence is TGTGCCAGCAGCGAGGGACTAGCGGGAGGGCCAGGGGAGACCCAGTACTTC. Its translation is CASSEGLAGGPGETQYF.

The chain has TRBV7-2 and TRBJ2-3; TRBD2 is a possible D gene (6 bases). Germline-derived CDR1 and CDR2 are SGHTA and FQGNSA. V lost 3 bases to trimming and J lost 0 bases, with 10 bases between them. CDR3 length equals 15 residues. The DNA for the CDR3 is TGTGCCAGCAGCTTGGTAGCGGCTAGCACAGATACGCAGTATTTT. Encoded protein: CASSLVAASTDTQYF.

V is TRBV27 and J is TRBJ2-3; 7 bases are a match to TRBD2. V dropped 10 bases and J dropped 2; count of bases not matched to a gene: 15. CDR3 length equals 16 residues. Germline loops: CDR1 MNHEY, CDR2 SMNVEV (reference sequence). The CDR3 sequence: CATKGHGGSFTDTQYF. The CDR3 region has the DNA TGTGCCACCAAAGGCCACGGGGGGAGTTTCACAGATACGCAGTATTTT.

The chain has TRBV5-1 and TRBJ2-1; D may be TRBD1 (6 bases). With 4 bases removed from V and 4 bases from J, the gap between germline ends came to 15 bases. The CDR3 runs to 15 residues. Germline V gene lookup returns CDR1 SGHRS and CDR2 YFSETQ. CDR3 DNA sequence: TGCGCCAGCAGCACTACAGGGAATCCTTACAATGAGCAGTTCTTC. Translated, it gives CASSTTGNPYNEQFF.

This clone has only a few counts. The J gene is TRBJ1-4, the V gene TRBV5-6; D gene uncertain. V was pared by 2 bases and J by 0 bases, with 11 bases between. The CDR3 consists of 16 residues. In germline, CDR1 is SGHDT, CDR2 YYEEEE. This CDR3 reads CASSFGRGSTNEKLFF. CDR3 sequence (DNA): TGTGCCAGCAGCTTTGGTCGAGGTTCAACTAATGAAAAACTGTTTTTT. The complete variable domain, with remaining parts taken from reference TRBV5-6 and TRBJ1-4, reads DAGVTQSPTHLIKTRGQQVTLRCSPKSGHDTVSWYQQALGQGPQFIFQYYEEEERQRGNFPDRFSGHQFPNYSSELNVNALLLGDSALYLCASSFGRGSTNEKLFFGSGTQLSVL.

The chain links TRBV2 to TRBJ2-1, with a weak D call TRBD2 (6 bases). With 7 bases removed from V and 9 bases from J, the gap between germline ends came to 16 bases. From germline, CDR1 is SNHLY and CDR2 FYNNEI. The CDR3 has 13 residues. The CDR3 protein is CASISLGGTEQFF. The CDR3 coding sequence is TGTGCCAGCATTTCCTTGGGGGGAACTGAGCAGTTCTTC. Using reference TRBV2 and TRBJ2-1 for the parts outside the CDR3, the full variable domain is EPEVTQTPSHQVTQMGQEVILRCVPISNHLYFYWYRQILGQKVEFLVSFYNNEISEKSEIFDDQFSVERPDGSNFTLKIRSTKLEDSAMYFCASISLGGTEQFFGPGTRLTVL.